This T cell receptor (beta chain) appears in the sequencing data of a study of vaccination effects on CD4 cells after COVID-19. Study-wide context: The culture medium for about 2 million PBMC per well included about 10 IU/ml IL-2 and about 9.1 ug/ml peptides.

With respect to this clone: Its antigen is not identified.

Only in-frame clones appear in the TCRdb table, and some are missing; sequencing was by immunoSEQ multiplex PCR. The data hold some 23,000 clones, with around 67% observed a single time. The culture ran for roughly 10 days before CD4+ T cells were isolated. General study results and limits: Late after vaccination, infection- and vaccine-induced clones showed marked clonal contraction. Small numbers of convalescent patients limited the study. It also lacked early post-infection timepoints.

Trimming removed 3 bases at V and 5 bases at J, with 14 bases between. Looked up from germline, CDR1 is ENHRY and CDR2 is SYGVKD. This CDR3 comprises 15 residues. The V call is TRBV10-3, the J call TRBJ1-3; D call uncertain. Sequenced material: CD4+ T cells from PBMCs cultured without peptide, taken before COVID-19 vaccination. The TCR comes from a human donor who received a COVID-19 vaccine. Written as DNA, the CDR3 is TGTGCCATCAGTGATCTGGGAAGGGTTCGAAACACCATATATTTT. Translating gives CAISDLGRVRNTIYF.